This T cell receptor (beta chain) was captured in a study of shared clonotypes between healthy human individuals. Study-wide results and limits: The represented genetic and exposure-history diversity was limited by the small number of donors. Clonotypes shared by all four donors outscored non-shared clonotypes in generation probability.

For this clone: Its antigen remains unknown. This CDR3 is also generated by other DNA sequences in the sample.

The V end lost 5 bases, the J end lost 3 bases, and 13 bases lay between the germline ends. Germline CDR1 and CDR2: MNHEY and SVGAGI. CDR3 size: 14 residues. Assay: immunoSEQ multiplex PCR; the TCRdb copy retains only in-frame clones and omits some. The data contain millions of clones, approximately 95% of them singletons. Sequencing used naive CD4+ T cells from PBMCs. Subset: CD45RA+ positively selected. This TCR came from a man between 18 and 29 years old in good health. Some clones in this sample may be carry-over from other donors' samples. The rearrangement links TRBV6-5 to TRBJ1-2; D is unresolved. Here the CDR3 reads CASSPLGGDYGYTF. CDR3 in DNA: TGTGCCAGCAGTCCCCTTGGTGGGGACTATGGCTACACCTTC.